Described below is a single TCR beta chain sequence and its context. What it binds is unknown. The data were obtained in a study of cytomegalovirus exposure and HLA in healthy donors. Germline loops: CDR1 SGHTA, CDR2 FQGNSA. The CDR3 has 12 amino acids. V shed 5 bases and J shed 8 bases, with 12 bases lying between them. Findings of the study overall: The productive fraction for most TCR beta V segments was about 87% or about 30% in an earlier analysis.

Primers for the PCR totalled 60 Vbeta and 13 Jbeta. The protocol was immunoSEQ multiplex PCR, while the TCRdb copy is restricted to in-frame clones and leaves out a portion. The table lists under 200,000 clones, under 80% of them singletons. The receptor comes from a woman in her 30s in good health and CMV-seronegative. The chain joins TRBV7-2 to TRBJ1-1; D gene uncertain. The sample taken for sequencing was PBMCs. The CDR3 region is CASSPRAGEAFF. The CDR3 bases are TGTGCCAGCAGCCCCCGGGCGGGGGAAGCTTTCTTT.